This T cell receptor beta chain was sequenced in a study of OX40 agonist ivuxolimab in advanced cancers. This CDR3 contains 14 residues. Germline V CDR1 and CDR2: SQVTM, ANQGSEA. V was clipped by 2 bases and J by 5 bases; unmatched bases: 4. TCRdb's copy holds only in-frame clones and misses some; the assay was immunoSEQ multiplex PCR. The table includes some 74,000 clones, around 86% detected once. The input for sequencing was CD4+ or CD8+ T cells sorted from blood, taken in a trial of the OX40 agonist ivuxolimab. The receptor comes from an adult with an advanced solid tumor such as melanoma, head and neck, liver or kidney cancer. The genes are TRBV29-1 and TRBJ1-2; 11 bases align to TRBD1. CDR3 sequence reads: CSVENRDRGYGYTF. CDR3 coding DNA: TGCAGCGTTGAAAACCGGGACAGGGGGTATGGCTACACCTTC.